The 25 T cell receptor beta chains below come from one sample, sequenced in a study of T-cell memory formation after mild COVID-19. TCRdb re-called the 5' RACE reads with MiXCR, one entry per CDR3 protein. Of about 470,000 distinct CDR3 sequences in the sample, around 25% were seen once. Sequencing used PBMCs or a T cell subset sorted from them (not recorded which). All receptors derive from an adult woman who had mild COVID-19 (a few samples of this study predate the infection). Cell type and time point are not known.

The V and J genes are TRBV20-1 and TRBJ2-2; D unresolved. The V gene lost 6 bases and the J gene lost 5 bases, with 16 bases spanning the gap. CDR1 is DFQATT, CDR2 SNEGSKA, per germline (reference sequence). The CDR3 length is 14 residues. The DNA of the CDR3 is TGCAGTGCCCCGACTCGCAGCCGAACCGGGGAGCTGTTTTTT. Translation: CSAPTRSRTGELFF.

This sequence joins TRBV15 and TRBJ2-1; D is perhaps TRBD2 (6 bases). Looked up from germline, CDR1 is LNHNV and CDR2 is YYDKDF (reference sequence). V was shortened by 0 bases and J by 3 bases, with 9 bases between the two germline ends. The CDR3 sequence is 15 residues long. As DNA, the CDR3 is TGTGCCACCAGCAGAGATCTGGGACTCTACAATGAGCAGTTCTTC. Translated, it gives CATSRDLGLYNEQFF.

This clonotype has a handful of counts. The chain recombines TRBV3-1 with TRBJ2-7, with unresolved D. The germline gives CDR1 LGHDT, CDR2 YNNKEL (reference sequence). V lost 3 bases and J lost 4, with 10 bases in between. This CDR3 region has 13 residues. The DNA of the CDR3 is TGTGCCAGCAGCCATCGGGTGGCTTACGAGCAGTACTTC. It encodes CASSHRVAYEQYF.

V gene TRBV20-1 combines with J gene TRBJ2-3, with TRBD2 identical over 7 bases. Germline CDR1 DFQATT, CDR2 SNEGSKA (reference sequence). Trimming took 3 bases from V and 1 from J; bases not matched to a gene: 7. The CDR3 runs 15 residues. The chain's CDR3 is CSASPGGSGTDTQYF. The CDR3 nucleotides read TGCAGTGCTAGTCCGGGGGGTAGCGGCACAGATACGCAGTATTTT.

This clonotype was seen more than once but under ten times. The V call is TRBV25-1, the J call TRBJ1-1; 8 positions agree with TRBD1. The V segment lost 1 base and the J segment 5 bases; nucleotides outside the gene matches: 9. Germline lookup yields CDR1 MGHDK and CDR2 SYGVNS. This CDR3 region has 16 residues. DNA of the CDR3: TGTGCCAGCAGTGAATCAGTTAGGACAGGGAAAACTGAAGCTTTCTTT. The encoded protein is CASSESVRTGKTEAFF.

This clonotype was counted only a few times. The J gene is TRBJ2-2, the V gene TRBV4-1; TRBD2 matches 10 bases. The CDR3 is 17 residues long. J gave up 3 bases and V 3 bases, and 7 bases lay outside the gene matches. From germline, CDR1 is MGHRA and CDR2 YSYEKL. The CDR3 sequence: CASSQGTSVKDTGELFF. The CDR3 DNA reads TGCGCCAGCAGCCAGGGGACTAGCGTTAAGGACACCGGGGAGCTGTTTTTT.

The CDR3 here is CSVRKGHEQFF. The CDR3 bases are TGCAGCGTTCGGAAGGGCCATGAGCAGTTCTTC. This chain links TRBV29-1 with TRBJ2-1; D is unclear. The CDR3 is made up of 11 amino acids. Germline V gene data show CDR1 as SQVTM and CDR2 as ANQGSEA. Trimming removed 5 bases at V and 8 bases at J, with 10 bases between.

This clonotype has at least ten counts. The V and J genes are TRBV2 and TRBJ2-2, with D unclear. Per the germline V gene, CDR1 is SNHLY and CDR2 is FYNNEI. V lost 4 bases and J lost 1, with 7 bases in between. The CDR3 runs 14 residues. The CDR3 region is CASSASMNTGELFF. As DNA, the CDR3 is TGTGCCAGCAGTGCGTCTATGAACACCGGGGAGCTGTTTTTT. The variable domain in full, with the rest retrieved from reference TRBV2 and TRBJ2-2, is EPEVTQTPSHQVTQMGQEVILRCVPISNHLYFYWYRQILGQKVEFLVSFYNNEISEKSEIFDDQFSVERPDGSNFTLKIRSTKLEDSAMYFCASSASMNTGELFFGEGSRLTVL.

The chain joins TRBV5-1 to TRBJ2-7; 9 bases line up with TRBD2. The germline gives CDR1 SGHRS, CDR2 YFSETQ. This CDR3 contains 14 residues. J lost 5 bases, V lost 4 bases, and 7 bases had no gene match. This CDR3 is CASSLGTSIHEQYF. The CDR3 DNA reads TGCGCCAGCAGCCTAGGGACTAGCATCCACGAGCAGTACTTC. Variable domain in full (rest from reference TRBV5-1 and TRBJ2-7): KAGVTQTPRYLIKTRGQQVTLSCSPISGHRSVSWYQQTPGQGLQFLFEYFSETQRNKGNFPGRFSGRQFSNSRSEMNVSTLELGDSALYLCASSLGTSIHEQYFGPGTRLTVT.

V gene TRBV7-2 combines with J gene TRBJ2-3; D uncertain. V was pared by 2 bases and J by 0 bases, with 12 bases between. Germline V gene lookup returns CDR1 SGHTA and CDR2 FQGNSA. The CDR3 is made up of 16 amino acids. The CDR3 nucleotides are TGTGCCAGCAGCTTAACCAGTCAGACTAGCACAGATACGCAGTATTTT. Translating gives CASSLTSQTSTDTQYF.

The chain is built from TRBV7-2 and TRBJ2-4; 11 bases map to TRBD2. Germline V gene data show CDR1 as SGHTA and CDR2 as FQGNSA. The length of the CDR3 is 17 residues. The junction had 4 bases not matched to a gene; V was cut back by 1 base and J by 2 bases. In DNA form, the CDR3 reads TGTGCCAGCAGCTTAGTAGGGACTAGCGGTACCAAAAACATTCAGTACTTC. This encodes CASSLVGTSGTKNIQYF.

J is TRBJ1-2 and V is TRBV11-2; tentative D call: TRBD1 (6 bases). The CDR3 has 17 amino acids. Germline V gives CDR1 SGHAT, CDR2 FQNNGV. V shed 4 bases and J shed 4 bases, with 22 bases lying between them. DNA of the CDR3: TGTGCCAGCAGCTCAATTCAAACAGGGATGAGACCCTATGGCTACACCTTC. It encodes CASSSIQTGMRPYGYTF.

The CDR3 bases are TGTGCCAGCAGCCATCTCGGGAAGGGTGGACAGCCCCAGCATTTT. Its translation: CASSHLGKGGQPQHF. The chain has TRBV12-3 or TRBV12-4 and TRBJ1-5; D remains ambiguous. The CDR3 covers 15 residues. Trimming removed 6 bases from V and 7 bases from J, with 19 bases in between.

This clonotype was seen only a few times. The gene calls are TRBV12-3 or TRBV12-4 and TRBJ1-2; D unclear. The CDR3 spans 13 residues. V was trimmed by 3 bases and J by 3 bases, leaving 8 bases between them. Written as DNA, the CDR3 is TGTGCCAGCAGTTTTCATGAGCACTATGGCTACACCTTC. Protein: CASSFHEHYGYTF.

This chain connects TRBV5-1 to TRBJ1-1; 7 bases map to TRBD1. The CDR3 runs to 14 residues. J gave up 4 bases and V 3 bases, and 6 bases lay outside the gene matches. Per germline, CDR1 SGHRS and CDR2 YFSETQ. CDR3 DNA sequence: TGCGCCAGCAGCTCGGGACAGTACTTCACTGAAGCTTTCTTT. This gives the protein CASSSGQYFTEAFF. Variable domain in full (rest from reference TRBV5-1 and TRBJ1-1): KAGVTQTPRYLIKTRGQQVTLSCSPISGHRSVSWYQQTPGQGLQFLFEYFSETQRNKGNFPGRFSGRQFSNSRSEMNVSTLELGDSALYLCASSSGQYFTEAFFGQGTRLTVV.

This clonotype was seen a handful of times. The CDR3 sequence: CAWSGGQDYEQYF. In DNA, the CDR3 is TGTGCCTGGAGTGGCGGACAGGACTACGAGCAGTACTTC. The V and J genes are TRBV30 and TRBJ2-7, with 7 bases that match TRBD1. The CDR3 totals 13 residues. Trimming took 1 base from V and 3 from J; bases not matched to a gene: 3. Germline values: CDR1 GTSNPN, CDR2 SVGIG (reference sequence).

This clonotype was observed a few times. The V call is TRBV10-3, the J call TRBJ2-1, with 9 bases fitting TRBD1. The CDR3 covers 12 residues. Germline CDR1 is ENHRY and CDR2 is SYGVKD. Trimming at V came to 8 bases and at J to 7 bases, leaving 3 bases not matched to a gene. CDR3 DNA sequence: TGTGCCATCGACAGGGGGGATAATGAGCAGTTCTTC. It specifies CAIDRGDNEQFF.

This clonotype was detected only a few times. The chain couples TRBV5-6 to TRBJ1-2; the match to TRBD1 covers 10 bases. Germline CDR1 SGHDT, CDR2 YYEEEE. CDR3 length: 15 amino acids. Trimming cost V 3 bases and J 7 bases; bases outside gene matches: 9. The CDR3 here is CASSYPAGQGIGYTF. For the CDR3, the DNA is TGTGCCAGCAGCTATCCGGCGGGACAGGGGATTGGCTACACCTTC.

This clonotype was observed a handful of times. The chain joins TRBV15 to TRBJ1-2; the D gene is possibly TRBD1 (5 bases). Looked up from germline, CDR1 is LNHNV and CDR2 is YYDKDF (reference sequence). The CDR3 has 17 residues. V was pared by 4 bases and J by 13 bases, with 31 bases between. CDR3 sequence (DNA): TGTGCCACCAGCACGCTCGGGGGGGATTCTTCCCCCACACGGGGCACCTTC. Its translation is CATSTLGGDSSPTRGTF.

This clonotype was counted only a few times. The chain is built from TRBV10-3 and TRBJ2-3; TRBD2 aligns across 11 bases. This CDR3 has 15 amino acids. CDR1 is ENHRY, CDR2 SYGVKD, per germline. V dropped 5 bases and J dropped 2; count of bases not matched to a gene: 3. The CDR3 DNA reads TGTGCCATCAGTAGGACTAGCGGGCACACAGATACGCAGTATTTT. Its translation is CAISRTSGHTDTQYF.

The rearrangement links TRBV27 to TRBJ1-3; maybe TRBD1 (6 bases). CDR1 is MNHEY and CDR2 is SMNVEV in the germline V gene (reference sequence). The CDR3 totals 14 residues. Trimming pared 4 bases from V and 1 base from J, leaving 8 bases between. CDR3 sequence: CASSSTGSGNTIYF. Here the CDR3 DNA reads TGTGCCAGCAGTTCCACAGGGTCTGGAAACACCATATATTTT.

This clonotype showed up many times. The CDR3 DNA reads TGTGCCAGCAGCTTAGGGAGCCAGGGCCCTTATACGCAGTATTTT. The encoded protein is CASSLGSQGPYTQYF. The V gene is TRBV7-6, the J gene TRBJ2-3, with D possibly being TRBD1 (5 bases). This CDR3 contains 15 residues. Trimming removed 1 base from V and 7 bases from J, with 15 bases in between. Germline values: CDR1 SGHVS, CDR2 FNYEAQ.

The sample holds a few counts of this clonotype. The V call is TRBV18, the J call TRBJ2-5; 10 nucleotides line up with TRBD1. Trimming took 3 bases from V and 5 from J; bases not matched to a gene: 3. CDR3 length equals 14 residues. In germline, CDR1 is KGHSH, CDR2 LQKENI. CDR3 sequence reads: CASSPSGQGETQYF. The CDR3 DNA is TGTGCCAGCTCACCTTCGGGACAGGGGGAGACCCAGTACTTC. Looking up the rest from reference TRBV18 and TRBJ2-5 gives the full variable domain: NAGVMQNPRHLVRRRGQEARLRCSPMKGHSHVYWYRQLPEEGLKFMVYLQKENIIDESGMPKERFSAEFPKEGPSILRIQQVVRGDSAAYFCASSPSGQGETQYFGPGTRLLVL.

This chain joins TRBV7-8 and TRBJ2-7; D might be TRBD1 (7 bases). Trimming left V 5 bases short and J 6 bases short, with 11 bases between. The CDR3 has 12 amino acids. CDR1 is SGHVS, CDR2 FQNEAQ, per germline. The CDR3 DNA reads as TGTGCCAGCAGCATTCAGGGGGGCGAGCAGTACTTC. This gives the protein CASSIQGGEQYF.

Many counts were recorded for this clonotype. The chain has TRBV20-1 and TRBJ2-2; D may be TRBD1 (6 bases). V was cut by 2 bases and J by 6 bases, with 10 bases left in between. The CDR3 contains 13 residues. Germline assignment: CDR1 DFQATT and CDR2 SNEGSKA (reference sequence). The CDR3 reads CSARYRTAGELFF. Written as DNA, the CDR3 is TGCAGTGCTAGATACAGGACAGCCGGGGAGCTGTTTTTT.